The 29 T cell receptor beta chains presented below share a single source sample, sequenced in a study of response to subunit inactivated influenza vaccine. Each CDR3 protein gets one entry after TCRdb re-called the RT-PCR reads with MiXCR. The table records about half a million distinct CDR3 sequences, approximately 24% of them present only once. Sequencing used CD4+ T cells sorted from PBMCs, obtained around 5 days after vaccination. These receptors all stem from a man in his fifties or sixties who received an inactivated influenza vaccine.

This clonotype appeared a few times. The chain links TRBV6-1 to TRBJ1-1; tentatively, D is TRBD1 (5 bases). In germline, CDR1 is MNHNS, CDR2 SASEGT. V lost 6 bases and J lost 2, with 19 bases in between. This CDR3 is built from 16 residues. In DNA form, the CDR3 reads TGTGCCAGCAGACCGGCCGGGGGGGGTGGAAACACTGAAGCTTTCTTT. Protein product: CASRPAGGGGNTEAFF.

V usage is TRBV6-1 and J usage is TRBJ2-3, with 8 bases matching TRBD2. Trimming at V came to 6 bases and at J to 6 bases, leaving 20 bases not matched to a gene. Germline assignment: CDR1 MNHNS and CDR2 SASEGT. This CDR3 is 18 amino acids long. This CDR3 is CASSGRALGRAPGDTQYF. CDR3 in DNA: TGTGCCAGCAGCGGGAGGGCACTTGGCAGGGCCCCAGGGGATACGCAGTATTTT.

Only a few counts were recorded for this clonotype. The V call is TRBV24-1, the J call TRBJ1-2, with D possibly matching TRBD1 (5 bases). The CDR3 sequence is 14 residues long. Per germline, CDR1 KGHDR and CDR2 SFDVKD. V was pared by 4 bases and J by 3 bases, with 11 bases between. Here the CDR3 reads CATSDRQTYYGYTF. CDR3 nucleotide sequence: TGTGCCACCAGTGACCGACAGACCTACTATGGCTACACCTTC.

The J gene is TRBJ2-5, the V gene TRBV29-1; 8 bases line up with TRBD1. V trimming: 3 bases; J trimming: 2 bases; junction bases outside the gene matches: 5. This CDR3 spans 14 amino acids. The germline V gene has CDR1 SQVTM and CDR2 ANQGSEA. CDR3 coding DNA: TGCAGCGTTGACACCCACAGGGGGCAAGAGACCCAGTACTTC. It yields the protein CSVDTHRGQETQYF.

The chain combines TRBV28 with TRBJ2-7, with TRBD1 matching over 8 bases. The germline V gene has CDR1 MDHEN and CDR2 SYDVKM. The J segment lost 7 bases and the V segment lost 2 bases, leaving 4 bases of the junction unmatched. This CDR3 spans 13 amino acids. The CDR3 sequence is CASSLRTGPEQYF. CDR3 bases: TGTGCCAGCAGTTTACGGACAGGGCCAGAGCAGTACTTC.

The rearrangement links TRBV14 to TRBJ2-1; D uncertain. Germline V gene sequence: CDR1 SGHDN, CDR2 FVKESK. V was shortened by 0 bases and J by 3 bases, with 6 bases between the two germline ends. The CDR3 consists of 14 residues. CDR3 loop: CASSQDGFYNEQFF. The CDR3 bases are TGTGCCAGCAGCCAAGATGGTTTCTACAATGAGCAGTTCTTC.

The rearrangement joins TRBV11-2 to TRBJ2-7; possibly TRBD2 for D (7 bases). CDR1 SGHAT and CDR2 FQNNGV come from the germline V gene. This CDR3 is built from 18 residues. V lost 1 base and J lost 4, with 23 bases in between. The CDR3 sequence is CASSLVGGGSGVAYEQYF. DNA of the CDR3: TGTGCCAGCAGCTTAGTAGGGGGAGGGAGCGGGGTCGCTTACGAGCAGTACTTC.

This clonotype was found a few times. V gene TRBV6-2 or TRBV6-3 combines with J gene TRBJ2-7; possibly TRBD2 for D (5 bases). The CDR3 consists of 15 residues. V was cut by 0 bases and J by 7 bases, with 16 bases left in between. Per germline, CDR1 MNHEY and CDR2 SVGEGT. DNA of the CDR3: TGTGCCAGCAGTTACTCGTCGTGGCTAGCCGGGGAGCAGTACTTC. Its translation is CASSYSSWLAGEQYF.

The gene calls are TRBV18 and TRBJ2-7; TRBD1 matches 10 bases. Per germline, CDR1 KGHSH and CDR2 LQKENI. V was pared by 3 bases and J by 2 bases, with 4 bases of the junction left unmatched. The CDR3 loop spans 15 amino acids. Here the CDR3 reads CASSPSGQGTYEQYF. The CDR3 DNA follows: TGTGCCAGCTCACCGTCGGGACAGGGGACCTACGAGCAGTACTTC.

The sample holds a few counts of this clonotype. The V call is TRBV7-2, the J call TRBJ2-7, with a tentative D call TRBD1 (5 bases). The V and J ends lost 5 bases and 2 bases respectively, with 16 bases between them. The length of the CDR3 is 15 residues. Per the germline V gene, CDR1 is SGHTA and CDR2 is FQGNSA. Here the CDR3 reads CASSPTFDSPYEQYF. In DNA form, the CDR3 reads TGTGCCAGCAGCCCGACCTTCGACAGCCCCTACGAGCAGTACTTC.

This clonotype appeared a few times. The genes are TRBV5-1 and TRBJ2-7; 9 nucleotides match TRBD1. Germline V CDR1 and CDR2: SGHRS, YFSETQ. Trimming took 0 bases from V and 0 from J; bases not matched to a gene: 1. CDR3 length equals 15 residues. Here the CDR3 reads CASSLETGGSYEQYF. In nucleotides, the CDR3 is TGCGCCAGCAGCTTGGAGACAGGGGGCTCCTACGAGCAGTACTTC.

The table lists this clonotype with a few counts. V and J are TRBV18 and TRBJ2-7; tentatively, D is TRBD1 (5 bases). Germline values: CDR1 KGHSH, CDR2 LQKENI. Trimming shortened V by 3 bases and J by 2 bases, and 20 bases separated the two germline ends. The CDR3 is 17 amino acids. The CDR3 here is CASSPGQGTRATYEQYF. Here the CDR3 DNA reads TGTGCCAGCTCACCGGGCCAGGGCACCCGAGCCACCTACGAGCAGTACTTC.

The chain joins TRBV20-1 to TRBJ1-2; D perhaps matches TRBD1 (5 bases). The germline V gene encodes CDR1 DFQATT and CDR2 SNEGSKA (reference sequence). V was trimmed by 6 bases and J by 4 bases, leaving 18 bases between them. The CDR3 is 14 residues long. Here the CDR3 reads CSASEDTFSYGYTF. Here the CDR3 DNA reads TGCAGTGCCTCCGAGGACACCTTCAGCTATGGCTACACCTTC.

At least ten counts were recorded for this clonotype. The chain couples TRBV29-1 to TRBJ2-2; D gene unclear. The CDR3 length is 14 residues. Germline CDR1 and CDR2: SQVTM and ANQGSEA. Trimming shortened V by 8 bases and J by 2 bases, and 15 bases separated the two germline ends. Written as DNA, the CDR3 is TGCAGCACTAAGGAGACATTTAACACCGGGGAGCTGTTTTTT. This codes for CSTKETFNTGELFF.

This clonotype was counted only a few times. V gene TRBV12-3 or TRBV12-4 combines with J gene TRBJ1-5; a possible D gene is TRBD1 (5 bases). Trimming pared 4 bases from V and 1 base from J, leaving 17 bases between. This CDR3 contains 17 residues. CDR3: CASSSARGRDSNQPQHF. In DNA form, the CDR3 reads TGTGCCAGCAGTTCCGCCCGCGGCCGGGACAGCAATCAGCCCCAGCATTTT.

This clonotype was seen a handful of times. The chain recombines TRBV7-8 with TRBJ1-6, with 8 bases fitting TRBD1. In germline, CDR1 is SGHVS, CDR2 FQNEAQ. J was trimmed by 3 bases and V by 5 bases; bases with no gene match: 6. CDR3 length: 16 amino acids. The CDR3 here is CASSDRTGLYNSPLHF. CDR3 sequence (DNA): TGTGCCAGCAGCGACCGGACAGGGCTCTATAATTCACCCCTCCACTTT.

The chain is built from TRBV9 and TRBJ2-3, with D possibly being TRBD1 (5 bases). The CDR3 has 16 amino acids. Trimming shortened V by 4 bases and J by 0 bases, and 15 bases separated the two germline ends. Germline values: CDR1 SGDLS, CDR2 YYNGEE. The CDR3 coding sequence is TGTGCCAGCAGCCCCCGGACACAAGCTAGCACAGATACGCAGTATTTT. Protein sequence: CASSPRTQASTDTQYF.

This clonotype was found a few times. V and J are TRBV7-8 and TRBJ2-7, with TRBD2 as a possible D gene (5 bases). Deletions cut 5 bases from V and 4 bases from J, with 18 bases between. This CDR3 has 15 residues. The germline gives CDR1 SGHVS, CDR2 FQNEAQ. CDR3 amino acids: CASSPVRRMSYEQYF. CDR3 DNA: TGTGCCAGCAGCCCTGTTAGGAGGATGTCGTACGAGCAGTACTTC. Full variable domain (outside the CDR3, taken from reference TRBV7-8 and TRBJ2-7): GAGVSQSPRYKVAKRGQDVALRCDPISGHVSLFWYQQALGQGPEFLTYFQNEAQLDKSGLPSDRFFAERPEGSVSTLKIQRTQQEDSAVYLCASSPVRRMSYEQYFGPGTRLTVT.

The chain recombines TRBV9 with TRBJ2-1; possible D gene TRBD1, 5 bases. The germline V gene encodes CDR1 SGDLS and CDR2 YYNGEE. The CDR3 is 12 residues long. Trimming pared 0 bases from V and 13 bases from J, leaving 11 bases between. The CDR3 DNA is TGTGCCAGCAGCGTAGCTCAGGGTCGCCAGTTCTTC. This sequence encodes CASSVAQGRQFF.

This clonotype was picked up a small number of times. The V call is TRBV7-8, the J call TRBJ1-1; D is possibly TRBD1 (6 bases). Germline lookup yields CDR1 SGHVS and CDR2 FQNEAQ. Trimming left V 0 bases short and J 2 bases short, with 10 bases between. The CDR3 runs 15 residues. For the CDR3, the DNA is TGTGCCAGCAGCTTAGCAAGACAGGCTAACACTGAAGCTTTCTTT. This gives the protein CASSLARQANTEAFF.

This clonotype has only one observation. The genes are TRBV5-5 and TRBJ1-2; 8 bases agree with TRBD1. Trimming removed 3 bases from V and 9 bases from J; junction bases left unmatched: 7. The CDR3 runs to 13 residues. Germline loops: CDR1 SGHKS, CDR2 YYEKEE (reference sequence). CDR3 bases: TGTGCCAGCAGCTATGGGACAGGTGAAAGCTACACCTTC. This codes for CASSYGTGESYTF.

There are many counts of this clonotype. This chain uses TRBV18 with TRBJ2-5, with D unclear. This CDR3 comprises 13 residues. The germline V and J ends were trimmed by 6 bases and 4 bases, with 12 bases remaining between them. In germline, CDR1 is KGHSH, CDR2 LQKENI. The CDR3 is CASSHIPSETQYF. The DNA of the CDR3 is TGTGCCAGCTCTCACATTCCCTCAGAGACCCAGTACTTC. Together with reference TRBV18 and TRBJ2-5, the CDR3 gives the full variable domain: NAGVMQNPRHLVRRRGQEARLRCSPMKGHSHVYWYRQLPEEGLKFMVYLQKENIIDESGMPKERFSAEFPKEGPSILRIQQVVRGDSAAYFCASSHIPSETQYFGPGTRLLVL.

This clonotype turned up a few times. This chain links TRBV12-3 or TRBV12-4 with TRBJ2-1; tentatively, D is TRBD1 or TRBD2 (6 bases each). Trimming took off 2 bases at V and 3 bases at J, with 11 bases between the two ends. The CDR3 extends over 15 amino acids. The CDR3 sequence is CASSLPGGIYNEQFF. The CDR3 DNA follows: TGTGCCAGCAGTTTACCCGGGGGCATCTACAATGAGCAGTTCTTC.

This clonotype was seen only a few times. J is TRBJ2-1 and V is TRBV5-1; D is perhaps TRBD1 (5 bases). V was clipped by 0 bases and J by 2 bases, with 12 bases between them. Germline CDR1 reads SGHRS; CDR2 reads YFSETQ. This CDR3 has 16 residues. CDR3 in DNA: TGCGCCAGCAGCTTGGAGTCAGGGCGCGCCTACAATGAGCAGTTCTTC. It codes for CASSLESGRAYNEQFF. The variable domain in full, with the rest retrieved from reference TRBV5-1 and TRBJ2-1, is KAGVTQTPRYLIKTRGQQVTLSCSPISGHRSVSWYQQTPGQGLQFLFEYFSETQRNKGNFPGRFSGRQFSNSRSEMNVSTLELGDSALYLCASSLESGRAYNEQFFGPGTRLTVL.

The chain joins TRBV6-1 to TRBJ1-6; 7 bases line up with TRBD1. The CDR3 is 15 amino acids. Germline lookup yields CDR1 MNHNS and CDR2 SASEGT. J gave up 7 bases and V 6 bases, and 9 bases lay outside the gene matches. For the CDR3, the DNA is TGTGCCAGCAGAACCCAGGGGGGAAGGAATTCACCCCTCCACTTT. Protein: CASRTQGGRNSPLHF.

This clonotype has only a few counts. The chain carries TRBV3-1 and TRBJ2-1, with TRBD2 identical over 11 bases. Trimming removed 6 bases from V and 7 bases from J; junction bases left unmatched: 11. Germline V gene data show CDR1 as LGHDT and CDR2 as YNNKEL (reference sequence). The CDR3 has 16 amino acids. This CDR3 reads CASRLPGTSGLNEQFF. As DNA, the CDR3 is TGTGCCAGCAGGCTACCCGGGACTAGCGGCCTGAATGAGCAGTTCTTC.

The chain carries TRBV3-1 and TRBJ2-3; D unresolved. The V end lost 0 bases, the J end lost 5 bases, and 15 bases lay between the germline ends. The CDR3 runs to 16 residues. Germline assignment: CDR1 LGHDT and CDR2 YNNKEL (reference sequence). The CDR3 protein is CASSQDLGTGEDTQYF. The CDR3 DNA sequence: TGTGCCAGCAGCCAAGATCTTGGTACCGGTGAAGATACGCAGTATTTT.

This clonotype was seen more than once but under ten times. The V call is TRBV12-3 or TRBV12-4, the J call TRBJ1-5, with a possible D match to TRBD1 (5 bases). The V end lost 0 bases, the J end lost 9 bases, and 9 bases lay between the germline ends. This CDR3 is 13 amino acids long. CDR3: CASSLASGGPQHF. The CDR3 bases are TGTGCCAGCAGTTTAGCGTCGGGGGGGCCCCAGCATTTT.

This clonotype was seen only a few times. The chain carries TRBV15 and TRBJ2-5; a weak D match, TRBD1 (5 bases). This CDR3 region has 15 residues. The germline V gene has CDR1 LNHNV and CDR2 YYDKDF (reference sequence). V was cut by 0 bases and J by 0 bases, with 8 bases left in between. CDR3 coding DNA: TGTGCCACCAGCAGAGAGACAGCGTACCAAGAGACCCAGTACTTC. This codes for CATSRETAYQETQYF.